Listed here are 2 T cell receptor beta chains from one sample, sequenced in a study of blood T cell repertoires in COVID-19. Profiled with immunoSEQ multiplex PCR; TCRdb holds only in-frame clones, not every one. The sample lists 60,000 to 70,000 clones, more than 75% occurring once. The sequencing sample was made of PBMCs or T cells enriched from blood (not recorded which). Receptors were obtained from a woman between 40 and 55 years old who had recovered from COVID-19.

This sequence joins TRBV7-2 and TRBJ2-7, with a weak D call TRBD2 (5 bases). The CDR3 loop spans 16 amino acids. V gave up 2 bases and J gave up 2 bases, with 16 bases separating them. Germline CDR1 and CDR2: SGHTA and FQGNSA. The CDR3 is CASSLRFHGVAYEQYF. The CDR3 DNA follows: TGTGCCAGCAGCTTAAGATTTCACGGGGTCGCCTACGAGCAGTACTTC.

The rearrangement joins TRBV6-5 to TRBJ1-4, with 8 nucleotides matching TRBD1. The CDR3 is 15 amino acids. V gave up 0 bases and J gave up 4 bases; unmatched junction bases: 1. From germline, CDR1 is MNHEY and CDR2 SVGAGI. Here the CDR3 reads CASSYSTGVNEKLFF. Here the CDR3 DNA reads TGTGCCAGCAGTTACTCGACAGGGGTTAATGAAAAACTGTTTTTT.